What follows describes a single T cell receptor (beta chain). This clone appeared a few times. Which antigen it targets is not known. The input lacks base qualities; no much larger clone sits a single base away. The data are from a study of blood T cell repertoires in COVID-19 (dated by TCRdb to the early 2020s). In the study overall: Collaborator samples came from the United States, Italy and Spain and covered acute and convalescent phases of COVID-19. Sample metadata almost always included a de-identified subject ID, COVID-19 status, age in years and sex. HLA class I and class II types, where available, came from metadata supplied by the sample provider rather than from assay-based typing. The material from the prospective study consisted of cDNA or gDNA derived from T cells, B-cell-depleted T cells, or PBMCs. Deeply sampled blood TCRbeta repertoires from subjects exposed to, actively infected with, or recovered from COVID-19 were included in the dataset. The repertoires were released in a freely available public database intended as a resource for research on the immune response to SARS-CoV-2. The samples were drawn from the first 160 participants of the ongoing ImmuneRACE study and from roughly 1,300 subjects provided by 6 global collaborators. The paper as a whole reports these results and caveats: The amount of clinical and demographic metadata varied by source and participant and was provided uncurated.

Whole blood was collected in K2EDTA tubes by collaborating institutions according to the institutions' own protocols. For TCRbeta analysis, collaborator samples were shipped as frozen whole blood, as isolated PBMCs, or as DNA extracted from either sample type. The immunoSEQ Assay, a bias-controlled multiplex PCR, was used to amplify TCRbeta CDR3 regions from genomic DNA. The source study handled its data this way. Nucleated cell counts per sample were estimated from amplification of reference gene primers within the assay. Sequence reads were collapsed and filtered to measure the absolute abundance of every unique TCRbeta CDR3 rearrangement. For each sample, productive Simpson clonality was calculated by taking the square root of Simpson's diversity index across productive rearrangements. Entries here come from immuneACCESS through TCRdb and include only in-frame sequences with V and J called. Some clones fail to appear in such tables; in the studies checked, an unresolved V gene covers under half of the shortfall, and the cause of the remainder is unknown. That table supplies the V and J calls and clone size; D and trimming were determined from the DNA. A total of more than 85,000 clones appear in this sample, about 90% of them only once. The ten largest account for 2% to 2.5% of the sample.

Per the germline V gene, MNHEY is the CDR1 and SVGAGI is the CDR2. Counted from cysteine to phenylalanine, this CDR3 has 14 amino acids. Solely the CDR3 DNA is kept, with 42 bases framed from the first base. V is trimmed back by 8 bases and J by 1 base, and the junction contains 6 bases that no gene match accounts for. Specimen: peripheral blood. Recombination linked TRBV6-5 to TRBJ2-3; the central 7 bases match TRBD2. This TCR was sampled from a man aged 50 or older with active COVID-19. CDR3 sequence: CASPPSGGTDTQYF. Here is the DNA: TGTGCCAGCCCCCCGAGCGGGGGCACAGATACGCAGTATTTT.